The 10 T cell receptor beta chains presented below share a single source sample, sequenced in a study of T cells in Graves' hyperthyroidism and ophthalmopathy. TCR beta CDR3 regions were amplified from RNA. The TCR CDR3 was amplified in a first-round RT-PCR using the HTBI primer set. TCRdb analysed the multiplex PCR reads with MiXCR anew, one entry per CDR3 protein. The sample carries under 550,000 distinct CDR3 sequences, roughly an eighth recorded once. The sample comprised blood. The receptors here all came from a woman between 18 and 30 years old with Graves' hyperthyroidism.

The chain links TRBV20-1 to TRBJ2-1, with 11 bases that match TRBD2. In germline, CDR1 is DFQATT, CDR2 SNEGSKA (reference sequence). Trimming took 3 bases from V and 6 from J; bases not matched to a gene: 4. The CDR3 loop spans 14 amino acids. The CDR3 sequence: CSARFSGRANEQFF. For the CDR3, the DNA is TGCAGTGCTAGGTTTAGCGGGAGGGCCAATGAGCAGTTCTTC.

V gene TRBV3-1 combines with J gene TRBJ1-4, with D unclear. The germline V gene encodes CDR1 LGHDT and CDR2 YNNKEL (reference sequence). The CDR3 spans 14 residues. The V end was cut by 4 bases, the J end by 11 bases, with 17 bases between. The CDR3 DNA sequence: TGTGCCAGCAGCCGGAAAGGAGGGATGGGGAAACTGTTTTTT. This gives the protein CASSRKGGMGKLFF. Full variable domain (remainder filled in from reference TRBV3-1 and TRBJ1-4): DTAVSQTPKYLVTQMGNDKSIKCEQNLGHDTMYWYKQDSKKFLKIMFSYNNKELIINETVPNRFSPKSPDKAHLNLHINSLELGDSAVYFCASSRKGGMGKLFFGSGTQLSVL.

This clonotype was detected many times. The chain couples TRBV2 to TRBJ1-5; 9 bases align to TRBD1. Germline CDR1 reads SNHLY; CDR2 reads FYNNEI. V gave up 5 bases and J gave up 4 bases; unmatched junction bases: 6. The CDR3 is 15 residues long. The CDR3 region is CASSKSGTGNQPQHF. CDR3 bases: TGTGCCAGCAGTAAATCCGGGACAGGGAATCAGCCCCAGCATTTT.

This clonotype was seen at least ten times. This chain connects TRBV20-1 to TRBJ2-3; TRBD2 matches at 8 bases. CDR1 is DFQATT and CDR2 is SNEGSKA in the germline V gene (reference sequence). The V gene end was trimmed by 7 bases and the J gene end by 5 bases; junction bases not matched to a gene: 8. This CDR3 comprises 13 residues. Here the CDR3 reads CSVPGRAQDTQYF. The CDR3 DNA follows: TGCAGTGTTCCCGGGAGGGCCCAAGATACGCAGTATTTT.

This chain joins TRBV11-2 and TRBJ2-3; 14 bases map to TRBD2. V shed 4 bases and J 0 bases; nucleotides not matched to a gene: 3. CDR1 is SGHAT, CDR2 FQNNGV, per germline. The CDR3 covers 17 residues. CDR3 sequence (DNA): TGTGCCAGCAGCTCCCGGACTAGCGGGAGGAGCACAGATACGCAGTATTTT. Amino acids: CASSSRTSGRSTDTQYF.

The V call is TRBV3-1, the J call TRBJ2-2, with D possibly being TRBD1 (5 bases). The V end was cut by 4 bases, the J end by 3 bases, with 9 bases between. The CDR3 covers 14 residues. Germline loops: CDR1 LGHDT, CDR2 YNNKEL (reference sequence). The DNA for the CDR3 is TGTGCCAGCAGCCGAATACAGGACACCGGGGAGCTGTTTTTT. Translating gives CASSRIQDTGELFF.

This clonotype was picked up many times. The CDR3 loop is CSVISSGSAYTQYF. The DNA of the CDR3 is TGCAGCGTCATAAGCAGCGGGAGTGCGTATACGCAGTATTTT. V is TRBV29-1 and J is TRBJ2-3; the match to TRBD2 covers 8 bases. The CDR3 is made up of 14 amino acids. CDR1 is SQVTM, CDR2 ANQGSEA, per germline. V trimming: 6 bases; J trimming: 7 bases; junction bases outside the gene matches: 12.

In this sample, this clonotype turned up many times. V is TRBV27 and J is TRBJ2-7, with a possible D match to TRBD1 (6 bases). The CDR3 consists of 14 residues. The germline gives CDR1 MNHEY, CDR2 SMNVEV (reference sequence). The V gene lost 5 bases and the J gene lost 3 bases, with 14 bases spanning the gap. The CDR3 nucleotides are TGTGCCAGCAGTCCAGGGGACCTAGGCTACGAGCAGTACTTC. It codes for CASSPGDLGYEQYF.

This clonotype was detected many times. An end of the junction does not agree with germline; a read error may underlie this. The chain recombines TRBV5-1 with TRBJ2-1; unclear D gene. Looked up from germline, CDR1 is SGHRS and CDR2 is YFSETQ. The CDR3 spans 15 residues. The CDR3 reads CASSSSGSSYNEQFF. The CDR3, as DNA: TGTGCCAGCAGTTCCTCCGGGTCCTCCTACAATGAGCAGTTCTTC.

This clonotype was picked up many times. V gene TRBV7-2 combines with J gene TRBJ2-1; perhaps TRBD1 as D (6 bases). The CDR3 is made up of 15 amino acids. Looked up from germline, CDR1 is SGHTA and CDR2 is FQGNSA. V lost 0 bases and J 3 bases, leaving 9 bases between the germline ends. The CDR3 nucleotides read TGTGCCAGCAGCTTAGCCGGACAGATCTACAATGAGCAGTTCTTC. Translated, it gives CASSLAGQIYNEQFF.